One T cell receptor (beta chain) is described in this entry. This record comes from a study of blood T cell repertoires in COVID-19. Across the whole study: The United States, Italy and Spain supplied acute and convalescent COVID-19 samples.

As originally analysed: Nucleated cell counts were estimated from reference gene primer amplification. Assay used: immunoSEQ multiplex PCR; TCRdb lists only in-frame clones, some missing. V and J calls plus clone size are reproduced from that table; the DNA served to infer D and trimming. The data show nearly 350,000 clones, around 83% seen once. Looked up from germline, CDR1 is LGHDT and CDR2 is YNNKEL (reference sequence). There are 14 residues in the CDR3. Trimming took 2 bases from V and 8 from J; bases not matched to a gene: 6. The sequence came from a young man with active or convalescent COVID-19. Sequencing input: peripheral blood. V usage is TRBV3-1 (or the pseudogene TRBV3-2) and J usage is TRBJ1-2; 9 bases map to TRBD1. CDR3 nucleotide sequence: TGTGCCAGCAGCCAAACGACAGGGGGTAAAGGCTACACCTTC. Translated, it gives CASSQTTGGKGYTF.